A single sample is the source of the 32 T cell receptor beta chains below, sequenced in a study of blood T cell repertoires in COVID-19. Sequenced by immunoSEQ multiplex PCR; TCRdb stores in-frame clones only, minus some. In the table there are approximately 260,000 clones, around 83% of which are singletons. Source material: peripheral blood. These TCRs come from a woman in her fifties or sixties with active or convalescent COVID-19.

The chain combines TRBV19 with TRBJ1-2; 11 bases line up with TRBD1. The CDR3 consists of 15 residues. The germline V gene has CDR1 LNHDA and CDR2 SQIVND (reference sequence). J gave up 7 bases and V 1 base, and 5 bases lay outside the gene matches. CDR3 loop: CASSIGGQGAAGYTF. CDR3 coding DNA: TGTGCCAGTAGTATAGGCGGACAGGGGGCGGCTGGCTACACCTTC.

This clone was observed once. This chain joins TRBV6-6 and TRBJ1-5; TRBD1 is a possible D gene (5 bases). Germline assignment: CDR1 MNHNY and CDR2 SVGAGI (reference sequence). The CDR3 is 13 amino acids. Trimming shortened V by 7 bases and J by 0 bases, and 7 bases separated the two germline ends. DNA for the CDR3: TGTGCCAGCATCAGGGATAGCAATCAGCCCCAGCATTTT. This translates into CASIRDSNQPQHF.

This chain links TRBV2 with TRBJ1-5; TRBD1 matches at 7 bases. Germline assignment: CDR1 SNHLY and CDR2 FYNNEI. V trimming: 4 bases; J trimming: 10 bases; junction bases outside the gene matches: 7. There are 13 residues in the CDR3. The CDR3 loop is CASSGQGSLPQHF. CDR3 nucleotide sequence: TGTGCCAGCAGTGGACAGGGTTCCCTACCCCAGCATTTT.

This clone was found a few times. The chain is built from TRBV6-6 and TRBJ1-2; 8 positions agree with TRBD1. This CDR3 contains 14 residues. Losses at the gene ends were 5 bases for V and 5 bases for J; bases not matched to a gene: 7. From germline, CDR1 is MNHNY and CDR2 SVGAGI (reference sequence). The CDR3 region has the DNA TGTGCCAGCAGTCCGCAGGGGGCTGGGTATGGCTACACCTTC. The encoded protein is CASSPQGAGYGYTF.

This clone was observed a handful of times. The V gene is TRBV5-4, the J gene TRBJ1-6; weak D call: TRBD1 (5 bases). The V end lost 4 bases, the J end lost 14 bases, and 10 bases lay between the germline ends. The CDR3 runs to 11 residues. CDR1 and CDR2 from the germline V gene are SGHNT and YYREEE (reference sequence). The CDR3 DNA reads TGTGCCAGCAGCGGGGCCGGCGCCCTCCACTTT. It codes for CASSGAGALHF.

Note on this clone: Other DNA variants within this sample encode the same CDR3. This sequence joins TRBV2 and TRBJ2-7, with D possibly being TRBD2 (6 bases). The CDR3 is made up of 12 amino acids. Germline values: CDR1 SNHLY, CDR2 FYNNEI. V was trimmed by 4 bases and J by 3 bases, leaving 7 bases between them. The CDR3 region is CASSVEGYEQYF. The CDR3, as DNA: TGTGCCAGCAGTGTGGAGGGCTACGAGCAGTACTTC.

This clone was counted between two and nine times. The chain employs TRBV11-2 and TRBJ1-1; D is ambiguous. V lost 5 bases and J lost 1, with 5 bases in between. CDR1 is SGHAT, CDR2 FQNNGV, per germline. CDR3 length: 12 residues. The CDR3 sequence is CASSQQNTEAFF. CDR3 nucleotides: TGTGCCAGCAGCCAACAGAACACTGAAGCTTTCTTT.

J is TRBJ2-7 and V is TRBV10-3; 8 positions agree with TRBD1. V was pared by 3 bases and J by 5 bases, with 6 bases of the junction left unmatched. The CDR3 extends over 14 amino acids. The germline V gene has CDR1 ENHRY and CDR2 SYGVKD. As DNA, the CDR3 is TGTGCCATCAGTGAAGGCAGGGGGCACGACGAGCAGTACTTC. This translates into CAISEGRGHDEQYF.

V and J are TRBV6-2 or TRBV6-3 and TRBJ2-7; 8 bases fit TRBD1. Trimming cost V 1 base and J 2 bases; bases outside gene matches: 13. Germline CDR1 and CDR2: MNHEY and SVGEGT. The CDR3 consists of 18 residues. The CDR3 loop is CASSYLMTTGESTYEQYF. Here the CDR3 DNA reads TGTGCCAGCAGTTACTTAATGACGACAGGGGAGTCGACCTACGAGCAGTACTTC.

The chain uses TRBV10-3 and TRBJ2-5, with 7 bases lining up with TRBD2. V lost 4 bases, J lost 5 bases, and 1 base stayed unmatched. There are 12 residues in the CDR3. The germline CDR1 and CDR2 sequences are ENHRY and SYGVKD. The CDR3 nucleotides are TGTGCCATCAGTGGGGGAGGGGAGACCCAGTACTTC. Its translation: CAISGGGETQYF.

This clone was counted only a few times. This chain links TRBV19 with TRBJ2-7; possible D gene TRBD1, 6 bases. The CDR3 totals 15 residues. Germline V gene lookup returns CDR1 LNHDA and CDR2 SQIVND (reference sequence). Trimming stripped 5 bases from V and 3 bases from J, with 17 bases between. The CDR3 coding sequence is TGTGCCAGTAGTCTCCGCACAGGGTTGGGCTACGAGCAGTACTTC. It codes for CASSLRTGLGYEQYF.

The sample holds one count of this clone. CDR3 residues: CAISETRTSQETQYF. For the CDR3, the DNA is TGTGCCATCAGCGAGACCCGGACATCTCAAGAGACCCAGTACTTC. The genes are TRBV10-3 and TRBJ2-5; tentatively, D is TRBD1 (5 bases). The CDR3 extends over 15 amino acids. CDR1 is ENHRY, CDR2 SYGVKD, per germline. V shed 6 bases and J shed 2 bases, with 16 bases lying between them.

This sequence joins TRBV27 and TRBJ1-4, with 8 bases that match TRBD1. This CDR3 is built from 15 residues. Germline-derived CDR1 and CDR2 are MNHEY and SMNVEV (reference sequence). The trim removed 3 bases at V and 5 bases at J, leaving 5 bases unmatched. CDR3 in amino acids: CASSFNRGGNEKLFF. The CDR3, as DNA: TGTGCCAGCAGTTTTAACAGGGGGGGGAATGAAAAACTGTTTTTT. The whole variable domain, remainder taken from reference TRBV27 and TRBJ1-4, is EAQVTQNPRYLITVTGKKLTVTCSQNMNHEYMSWYRQDPGLGLRQIYYSMNVEVTDKGDVPEGYKVSRKEKRNFPLILESPSPNQTSLYFCASSFNRGGNEKLFFGSGTQLSVL.

This chain joins TRBV15 and TRBJ2-4, with D tentatively TRBD2 (6 bases). Germline CDR1 LNHNV, CDR2 YYDKDF (reference sequence). CDR3 length: 15 amino acids. Trimming took off 1 base at V and 3 bases at J, with 10 bases between the two ends. CDR3 region: CATSRGGESKNIQYF. CDR3 nucleotide sequence: TGTGCCACCAGCAGAGGGGGGGAAAGCAAAAACATTCAGTACTTC.

The V gene is TRBV7-9, the J gene TRBJ2-1; D perhaps matches TRBD2 (6 bases). V was cut by 5 bases and J by 0 bases, with 11 bases left in between. The CDR3 extends over 15 amino acids. The germline CDR1 and CDR2 sequences are SEHNR and FQNEAQ (reference sequence). The CDR3 loop is CASSPVTSSYNEQFF. As DNA, the CDR3 is TGTGCCAGCAGCCCGGTGACTAGCTCCTACAATGAGCAGTTCTTC.

The rearrangement uses TRBV28 and TRBJ2-7; weak D call: TRBD2 (6 bases). The CDR3 has 12 residues. V lost 10 bases to trimming and J lost 3 bases, with 13 bases between them. Germline values: CDR1 MDHEN, CDR2 SYDVKM. The CDR3 nucleotides are TGTGCCATCGCGGGGAGTCTCTACGAGCAGTACTTC. As protein: CAIAGSLYEQYF.

CDR3 amino acids: CASSLDGGSGANVLTF. As DNA, the CDR3 is TGTGCCAGCAGCTTAGACGGGGGCTCTGGGGCCAACGTCCTGACTTTC. The gene calls are TRBV7-3 and TRBJ2-6, with D possibly matching TRBD2 (6 bases). Trimming shortened V by 2 bases and J by 0 bases, and 8 bases separated the two germline ends. Germline loops: CDR1 SGHTA, CDR2 FQGTGA. This CDR3 region has 16 residues.

CDR3 in amino acids: CATSRDLLTGSYEQYF. In DNA, the CDR3 is TGTGCCACCAGCAGAGATCTACTGACAGGCTCCTACGAGCAGTACTTC. The rearrangement links TRBV15 to TRBJ2-7; a possible D gene is TRBD1 (6 bases). Trimming shortened V by 0 bases and J by 0 bases, and 12 bases separated the two germline ends. This CDR3 is built from 16 residues. Germline values: CDR1 LNHNV, CDR2 YYDKDF (reference sequence).

The genes are TRBV11-2 and TRBJ2-7; 7 bases fit TRBD2. The J segment lost 9 bases and the V segment lost 3 bases, leaving 14 bases of the junction unmatched. The germline gives CDR1 SGHAT, CDR2 FQNNGV. CDR3 length: 15 amino acids. In nucleotides, the CDR3 is TGTGCCAGCAGCTTTCAATCGGCGGGGGTTTCCGTGCAGTACTTC. It translates to CASSFQSAGVSVQYF.

The V gene is TRBV18, the J gene TRBJ2-4; 11 bases are a match to TRBD2. Per the germline V gene, CDR1 is KGHSH and CDR2 is LQKENI. The V gene end was trimmed by 0 bases and the J gene end by 3 bases; junction bases not matched to a gene: 7. The CDR3 is made up of 18 amino acids. The CDR3 coding sequence is TGTGCCAGCTCACCACCCGGTCTAGCGGGGGGAGGCAAAAACATTCAGTACTTC. This encodes CASSPPGLAGGGKNIQYF.

CDR3 nucleotides: TGCGCCAGCAGCCAAGAGAGGGGGCCTGCTTTCTTT. It is translated as CASSQERGPAFF. The chain uses TRBV4-3 and TRBJ1-1; 7 bases are a match to TRBD1. This CDR3 contains 12 residues. Unmatched junction bases numbered 3, after V lost 0 bases and J lost 11 bases. Germline values: CDR1 LGHNA, CDR2 YSLEER.

The chain uses TRBV10-3 and TRBJ1-6, with 7 bases fitting TRBD1. With 4 bases clipped from V and 5 bases from J, the junction kept 11 bases outside the gene matches. Germline values: CDR1 ENHRY, CDR2 SYGVKD. The CDR3 extends over 17 amino acids. CDR3: CAISAIGRDRNNSPLHF. In DNA, the CDR3 is TGTGCCATCAGTGCCATTGGCAGGGACAGAAATAATTCACCCCTCCACTTT.

There are a few counts of this clone. The chain uses TRBV27 and TRBJ2-7; TRBD2 is a possible D gene (6 bases). Germline values: CDR1 MNHEY, CDR2 SMNVEV (reference sequence). The CDR3 length is 14 residues. The V end lost 8 bases, the J end lost 4 bases, and 18 bases lay between the germline ends. The CDR3 sequence: CASPLEGPEYEQYF. In DNA form, the CDR3 reads TGTGCCAGCCCACTGGAGGGGCCGGAGTACGAGCAGTACTTC.

This rearrangement joins TRBV6-6 to TRBJ2-7; 10 positions agree with TRBD1. The CDR3 is 14 amino acids. The germline gives CDR1 MNHNY, CDR2 SVGAGI (reference sequence). With 6 bases clipped from V and 5 bases from J, the junction kept 7 bases outside the gene matches. CDR3 protein: CASSEGTGEHEQYF. The CDR3 DNA is TGTGCCAGCAGCGAGGGGACAGGGGAACACGAGCAGTACTTC.

The chain carries TRBV6-5 and TRBJ1-3; D gene ambiguous. CDR3 size: 13 residues. Per the germline V gene, CDR1 is MNHEY and CDR2 is SVGAGI. V shed 2 bases and J shed 4 bases, with 6 bases lying between them. This CDR3 reads CASSYQQGNTIYF. As DNA, the CDR3 is TGTGCCAGCAGTTACCAACAGGGAAACACCATATATTTT.

The gene calls are TRBV5-1 and TRBJ1-6; the D gene is possibly TRBD1 (5 bases). Trimming cost V 2 bases and J 5 bases, with 11 bases left between them. Germline-derived CDR1 and CDR2 are SGHRS and YFSETQ. The CDR3 covers 15 residues. The CDR3 nucleotides read TGCGCCAGCAGCTTAGGACGGGGGGATAATTCACCCCTCCACTTT. Its translation is CASSLGRGDNSPLHF.

This clone was picked up one time. The chain is built from TRBV18 and TRBJ1-5; TRBD1 matches 8 bases. V shed 6 bases and J 2 bases; nucleotides not matched to a gene: 9. The length of the CDR3 is 16 residues. Germline lookup yields CDR1 KGHSH and CDR2 LQKENI. Here the CDR3 DNA reads TGTGCCAGCTCGGGGACAGGCGGGGATCGCAATCAGCCCCAGCATTTT. Amino acid sequence: CASSGTGGDRNQPQHF.

The chain employs TRBV6-6 and TRBJ2-3; D might be TRBD1 (5 bases). The CDR3 contains 13 residues. Trimming removed 10 bases from V and 0 bases from J, with 11 bases in between. The V gene's germline CDR1 is MNHNY and CDR2 SVGAGI (reference sequence). CDR3 loop: CATGQSSTDTQYF. CDR3 nucleotides: TGTGCCACAGGGCAGTCTAGCACAGATACGCAGTATTTT.

This clone was counted only a few times. As DNA, the CDR3 is TGTGCCAGCAGTAATGGGCGCTATGGCTACACCTTC. The encoded protein is CASSNGRYGYTF. The chain recombines TRBV12-3 or TRBV12-4 with TRBJ1-2; D gene ambiguous. The CDR3 extends over 12 amino acids. Trimming left V 5 bases short and J 4 bases short, with 8 bases between.

The chain has TRBV11-3 and TRBJ2-1; D unclear. V was clipped by 5 bases and J by 0 bases, with 11 bases between them. CDR1 is SGHNT, CDR2 YENEEA, per germline. This CDR3 comprises 15 residues. DNA for the CDR3: TGTGCCAGCAGCCTAGGACCTAGCTCCTACAATGAGCAGTTCTTC. Translated: CASSLGPSSYNEQFF. The variable domain in full, completed from reference TRBV11-3 and TRBJ2-1, reads EAGVVQSPRYKIIEKKQPVAFWCNPISGHNTLYWYLQNLGQGPELLIRYENEEAVDDSQLPKDRFSAERLKGVDSTLKIQPAELGDSAVYLCASSLGPSSYNEQFFGPGTRLTVL.

This clone has just one count. The chain recombines TRBV2 with TRBJ2-1; 8 nucleotides line up with TRBD2. Germline trimming cut 6 bases from V and 10 bases from J; bases unmatched to any gene: 8. The germline gives CDR1 SNHLY, CDR2 FYNNEI. The CDR3 consists of 13 residues. The chain's CDR3 is CASSREIAGEQFF. In DNA form, the CDR3 reads TGTGCCAGCAGCCGGGAAATAGCGGGAGAGCAGTTCTTC.

This clone was seen more than once but under ten times. V gene TRBV5-1 combines with J gene TRBJ1-1; a weak D match, TRBD1 (5 bases). This CDR3 contains 14 residues. V was shortened by 4 bases and J by 3 bases, with 13 bases between the two germline ends. Germline values: CDR1 SGHRS, CDR2 YFSETQ. The CDR3 sequence: CASSTTGTYTEAFF. The CDR3 bases are TGCGCCAGCAGCACTACAGGAACTTACACTGAAGCTTTCTTT. The full variable domain, with the rest looked up from reference TRBV5-1 and TRBJ1-1, is KAGVTQTPRYLIKTRGQQVTLSCSPISGHRSVSWYQQTPGQGLQFLFEYFSETQRNKGNFPGRFSGRQFSNSRSEMNVSTLELGDSALYLCASSTTGTYTEAFFGQGTRLTVV.